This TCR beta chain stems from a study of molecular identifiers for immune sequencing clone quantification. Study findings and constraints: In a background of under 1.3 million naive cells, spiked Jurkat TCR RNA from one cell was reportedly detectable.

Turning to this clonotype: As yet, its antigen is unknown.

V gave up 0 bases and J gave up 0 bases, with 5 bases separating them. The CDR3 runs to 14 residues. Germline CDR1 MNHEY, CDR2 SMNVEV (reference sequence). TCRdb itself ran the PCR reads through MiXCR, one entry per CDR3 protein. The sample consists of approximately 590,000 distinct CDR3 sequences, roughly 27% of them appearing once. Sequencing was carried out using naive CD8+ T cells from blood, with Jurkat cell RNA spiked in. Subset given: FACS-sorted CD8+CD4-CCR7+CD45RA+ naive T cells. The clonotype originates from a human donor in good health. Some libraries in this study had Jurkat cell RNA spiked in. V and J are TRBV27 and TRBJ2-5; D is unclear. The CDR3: CASSLSWDQETQYF. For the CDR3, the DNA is TGTGCCAGCAGTTTATCATGGGACCAAGAGACCCAGTACTTC.